These 21 T cell receptor beta chains were sequenced from one sample in a study of beta chain features in type 1 diabetes (dated by TCRdb to between 2017 and 2018). The library was built by means of the immunoSEQ multiplex PCR assay. The entire isolated RNA was reverse transcribed using the High Capacity cDNA Reverse Transcription Kit, and thus expressed TCRB transcripts were sequenced. TCRdb retrieved this table from immuneACCESS and kept in-frame rearrangements only. Not all clones are present; in checked studies, unresolved V genes account for under half, and no reason is known for the remainder. This sample holds 620,000 or so clones; around 15% were observed only once. The ten largest clones represent 0.07% to 0.095% of the sample. The specimen sequenced was naive CD4+ T cells from blood. Sample cell subset or site, as interpreted from the label and publication: true naive CD4+ T cells. These receptors all stem from a man younger than 30 in good health.

The sample holds a few counts of this clone. The rearrangement joins TRBV7-3 to TRBJ2-1; tentative D call: TRBD2 (6 bases). The V gene lost 5 bases and the J gene lost 6 bases, with 14 bases spanning the gap. CDR1 and CDR2 (germline): SGHTA, FQGTGA. This CDR3 is 14 amino acids long. CDR3 residues: CASSPPGTSNEQFF. The CDR3 DNA is TGTGCCAGCAGCCCACCGGGGACTTCCAATGAGCAGTTCTTC.

This clone turned up a few times. The same CDR3 is also encoded by other DNA sequences in this sample. This chain links TRBV7-9 with TRBJ2-7, with 7 bases matching TRBD1. The CDR3 spans 14 residues. Germline V gene lookup returns CDR1 SEHNR and CDR2 FQNEAQ (reference sequence). V dropped 5 bases and J dropped 1; count of bases not matched to a gene: 5. In nucleotides, the CDR3 is TGTGCCAGCAGCCCTCGACAGGGATCCTACGAGCAGTACTTC. It yields the protein CASSPRQGSYEQYF.

The chain joins TRBV5-1 to TRBJ2-7; 13 nucleotides align to TRBD2. Germline values: CDR1 SGHRS, CDR2 YFSETQ. Losses at the gene ends were 3 bases for V and 4 bases for J; bases not matched to a gene: 10. This CDR3 comprises 17 residues. CDR3 sequence (DNA): TGCGCCAGCAGCTCACTCCGGACTAGCGGGAGTGGGTACGAGCAGTACTTC. Translating gives CASSSLRTSGSGYEQYF.

The V gene is TRBV9, the J gene TRBJ1-1, with D possibly being TRBD1 (5 bases). CDR3 length: 15 amino acids. The ends were cut back, 4 bases at V and 4 bases at J, with 17 bases in the middle. CDR1 SGDLS and CDR2 YYNGEE come from the germline V gene. The chain's CDR3 is CASSPRGRGSTEAFF. DNA for the CDR3: TGTGCCAGCAGCCCTAGAGGGAGGGGTTCCACTGAAGCTTTCTTT.

This clone was detected only a few times. This chain connects TRBV28 to TRBJ2-4; D is possibly TRBD2 (7 bases). Looked up from germline, CDR1 is MDHEN and CDR2 is SYDVKM. Between the trimmed V and J ends, which lost 3 bases and 3 bases, there was a span of 18 bases. This CDR3 region has 17 residues. As DNA, the CDR3 is TGTGCCAGCAGTTTTCAAGGGGGGGCTAATGTCAAAAACATTCAGTACTTC. It is translated as CASSFQGGANVKNIQYF.

The rearrangement joins TRBV6-5 to TRBJ2-5; D not certain. Trimming cost V 7 bases and J 5 bases, with 8 bases left between them. This CDR3 contains 11 residues. Germline V gene sequence: CDR1 MNHEY, CDR2 SVGAGI. The CDR3 sequence: CASKPLETQYF. The CDR3 DNA reads as TGTGCCAGCAAACCTTTGGAGACCCAGTACTTC.

The chain couples TRBV6-1 to TRBJ2-7; 12 nucleotides align to TRBD2. J lost 2 bases, V lost 1 base, and 0 bases had no gene match. Germline V CDR1 and CDR2: MNHNS, SASEGT. The CDR3 loop spans 15 amino acids. As DNA, the CDR3 is TGTGCCAGCAGTGAAGGGACTAGCGGGGCCTACGAGCAGTACTTC. Its translation is CASSEGTSGAYEQYF.

The chain couples TRBV7-2 to TRBJ2-7, with D hard to call. Trimming took 7 bases from V and 4 from J, leaving 23 bases between them. This CDR3 is built from 16 residues. Per the germline V gene, CDR1 is SGHTA and CDR2 is FQGNSA. CDR3 DNA: TGTGCCAGCACCGTACCGGGTCTCTCCTACCAGTACGAGCAGTACTTC. It translates to CASTVPGLSYQYEQYF.

The chain uses TRBV27 and TRBJ1-1; weak D call: TRBD1 (5 bases). Germline V gene data show CDR1 as MNHEY and CDR2 as SMNVEV (reference sequence). This CDR3 has 14 residues. The V end lost 5 bases, the J end lost 1 base, and 11 bases lay between the germline ends. CDR3 in DNA: TGTGCCAGCAGTCAGAGCAGGGAGAACACTGAAGCTTTCTTT. Translating gives CASSQSRENTEAFF.

The genes are TRBV9 and TRBJ2-2; D is perhaps TRBD2 (5 bases). Trimming took off 0 bases at V and 5 bases at J, with 11 bases between the two ends. The CDR3 sequence is 15 residues long. Germline CDR1 SGDLS, CDR2 YYNGEE. CDR3 nucleotides: TGTGCCAGCAGCGTAGATTGGCCGGGGACCGGGGAGCTGTTTTTT. Amino acid sequence: CASSVDWPGTGELFF.

This clone appeared a few times. The chain carries TRBV29-1 and TRBJ1-2; unclear D gene. Between the trimmed V and J ends, which lost 8 bases and 4 bases, there was a span of 11 bases. This CDR3 has 11 residues. Per germline, CDR1 SQVTM and CDR2 ANQGSEA. CDR3 protein: CSMEGLYGYTF. CDR3 nucleotides: TGCAGCATGGAGGGTCTCTATGGCTACACCTTC.

The chain joins TRBV5-6 to TRBJ1-2; possible D gene TRBD1, 5 bases. CDR1 is SGHDT and CDR2 is YYEEEE in the germline V gene. There are 13 residues in the CDR3. The germline V and J ends were trimmed by 3 bases and 0 bases, with 6 bases remaining between them. DNA of the CDR3: TGTGCCAGCAGCTCGGGGCCTAACTATGGCTACACCTTC. It yields the protein CASSSGPNYGYTF.

The gene calls are TRBV23-1 and TRBJ2-2, with 11 positions matching TRBD2. TRBV23-1 qualifies as an ORF whose function is uncertain. The CDR3 contains 21 residues. With 7 bases clipped from V and 0 bases from J, the junction kept 19 bases outside the gene matches. DNA of the CDR3: TGCGCCAGCACCCCCTGTGCAGGCCTAGCGGGAGGCTTAGCGAACACCGGGGAGCTGTTTTTT. This codes for CASTPCAGLAGGLANTGELFF.

This sequence joins TRBV28 and TRBJ1-6; perhaps TRBD1 as D (6 bases). V was trimmed by 5 bases and J by 8 bases, leaving 16 bases between them. The length of the CDR3 is 15 residues. The germline gives CDR1 MDHEN, CDR2 SYDVKM. CDR3 in DNA: TGTGCCAGCAGTACCCTGACAGGAAGGTATTCACCCCTCCACTTT. It encodes CASSTLTGRYSPLHF. Full variable domain (missing parts from reference TRBV28 and TRBJ1-6): DVKVTQSSRYLVKRTGEKVFLECVQDMDHENMFWYRQDPGLGLRLIYFSYDVKMKEKGDIPEGYSVSREKKERFSLILESASTNQTSMYLCASSTLTGRYSPLHFGNGTRLTVT.

The chain combines TRBV28 with TRBJ1-2, with no clear D. In germline, CDR1 is MDHEN, CDR2 SYDVKM. V lost 5 bases to trimming and J lost 4 bases, with 17 bases between them. The CDR3 covers 15 residues. CDR3 sequence (DNA): TGTGCCAGCAGTGTCTTCTCCAGGTGGTCCTATGGCTACACCTTC. Protein: CASSVFSRWSYGYTF.

The sample holds a few counts of this clone. J is TRBJ2-1 and V is TRBV7-9; possibly TRBD2 for D (5 bases). Per germline, CDR1 SEHNR and CDR2 FQNEAQ (reference sequence). Trimming cost V 5 bases and J 0 bases, with 14 bases left between them. CDR3 length equals 16 residues. CDR3 coding DNA: TGTGCCAGCAGCCGCTCGGCGGGCAGCTCCTACAATGAGCAGTTCTTC. The encoded protein is CASSRSAGSSYNEQFF.

In this sample, this clone turned up a few times. The chain couples TRBV29-1 to TRBJ1-1, with TRBD1 as a possible D gene (6 bases). The CDR3 sequence is 16 residues long. CDR1 and CDR2 (germline): SQVTM, ANQGSEA. V shed 7 bases and J shed 0 bases, with 21 bases lying between them. The CDR3 DNA is TGCAGCGGTTGGAGGGACATATCATTTCTGAACACTGAAGCTTTCTTT. Amino acids: CSGWRDISFLNTEAFF.

The chain carries TRBV28 and TRBJ2-7, with 8 bases fitting TRBD2. The V gene's germline CDR1 is MDHEN and CDR2 SYDVKM. V lost 6 bases to trimming and J lost 2 bases; unmatched junction nucleotides: 15. CDR3 size: 17 residues. CDR3 coding DNA: TGTGCCAGCAGCCAGTTCTTTAGCGGGACCCATACCTACGAGCAGTACTTC. Its protein product is CASSQFFSGTHTYEQYF.

This sequence joins TRBV27 and TRBJ2-2; 13 bases map to TRBD2. Germline V gene sequence: CDR1 MNHEY, CDR2 SMNVEV (reference sequence). V shed 7 bases, J shed 4 bases, and the junction held 3 bases outside the gene matches. The CDR3 has 15 amino acids. This CDR3 reads CASTRLAGGTGELFF. The DNA for the CDR3 is TGTGCCAGCACCCGACTAGCGGGAGGCACCGGGGAGCTGTTTTTT.

This clone was counted between two and nine times. The chain uses TRBV28 and TRBJ1-2; no reliable D call. Germline loops: CDR1 MDHEN, CDR2 SYDVKM. This CDR3 has 14 amino acids. Between the trimmed V and J ends, which lost 0 bases and 7 bases, there was a span of 12 bases. CDR3 protein: CASSLWEGSGGYTF. DNA for the CDR3: TGTGCCAGCAGTTTATGGGAGGGCTCGGGTGGCTACACCTTC.

This CDR3 is CASSPQRGRLHNEQFF. In DNA form, the CDR3 reads TGTGCCAGCTCACCACAACGCGGGAGGTTACACAATGAGCAGTTCTTC. The chain joins TRBV18 to TRBJ2-1, with TRBD2 matching 8 bases. CDR3 length equals 16 residues. Germline lookup yields CDR1 KGHSH and CDR2 LQKENI. With 1 base clipped from V and 5 bases from J, the junction kept 7 bases outside the gene matches.